The 3 T cell receptor beta chains given below trace back to one sample, sequenced in a study of post-analysis software for immune sequencing data. General study points: Controls showed lower frequencies than patients for several TRBV segments, and TRBV5-6, TRBV5-1 and TRBV20-1 were among these.

cDNA libraries for TCR beta contained unique molecular identifiers. TCRdb reanalysed the PCR reads using MiXCR and keeps one entry per CDR3 protein. The sample contains hundreds of thousands of distinct CDR3 sequences, just under 30% of which appear only once. Which antigens these TCRs recognize remains unknown. Sequenced sample: blood. These receptors were collected from a girl aged 10-17 years with multiple sclerosis.

The chain carries TRBV12-5 and TRBJ1-2, with 10 nucleotides matching TRBD1. In germline, CDR1 is LGHNT, CDR2 FRNRAP. This CDR3 is built from 14 residues. The V and J ends lost 5 bases and 7 bases, in that order; junction bases with no gene match: 7. CDR3 sequence: CASGDPDRGLGYTF. CDR3 bases: TGTGCTAGTGGTGACCCCGACAGGGGGCTTGGCTACACCTTC.

Of note for this clonotype: At one of its ends the junction is not consistent with the germline gene, which may arise from a read error. The chain uses TRBV29-1 and TRBJ1-2; 8 bases map to TRBD1. CDR1 is SQVTM, CDR2 ANQGSEA, per germline. The CDR3 runs to 12 residues. The CDR3 protein is CSVAGTGHGCTF. For the CDR3, the DNA is TGCAGCGTCGCCGGGACAGGCCATGGCTGCACCTTC.

This rearrangement joins TRBV28 to TRBJ1-1; perhaps TRBD1 as D (5 bases). CDR1 and CDR2 (germline): MDHEN, SYDVKM. V was pared by 11 bases and J by 1 base, with 14 bases between. The CDR3 contains 13 residues. The CDR3 region is CALHGGTNTEAFF. The CDR3 DNA follows: TGTGCCCTTCACGGGGGGACGAACACTGAAGCTTTCTTT.